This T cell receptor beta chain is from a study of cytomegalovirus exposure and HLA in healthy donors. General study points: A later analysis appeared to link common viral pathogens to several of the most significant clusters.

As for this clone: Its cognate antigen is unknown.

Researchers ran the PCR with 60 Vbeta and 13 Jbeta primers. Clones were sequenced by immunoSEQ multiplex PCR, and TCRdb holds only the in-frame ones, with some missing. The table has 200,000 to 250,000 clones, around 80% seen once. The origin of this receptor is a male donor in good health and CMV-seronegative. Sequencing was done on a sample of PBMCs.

CDR3 amino acids: CASSLQREVNTGELFF. DNA of the CDR3: TGTGCCAGCAGTTTACAGCGGGAGGTAAACACCGGGGAGCTGTTTTTT. The rearrangement links TRBV28 to TRBJ2-2; 9 positions match TRBD2. Germline CDR1 is MDHEN and CDR2 is SYDVKM. The CDR3 runs 16 residues. The J segment lost 2 bases and the V segment lost 2 bases, leaving 3 bases of the junction unmatched.